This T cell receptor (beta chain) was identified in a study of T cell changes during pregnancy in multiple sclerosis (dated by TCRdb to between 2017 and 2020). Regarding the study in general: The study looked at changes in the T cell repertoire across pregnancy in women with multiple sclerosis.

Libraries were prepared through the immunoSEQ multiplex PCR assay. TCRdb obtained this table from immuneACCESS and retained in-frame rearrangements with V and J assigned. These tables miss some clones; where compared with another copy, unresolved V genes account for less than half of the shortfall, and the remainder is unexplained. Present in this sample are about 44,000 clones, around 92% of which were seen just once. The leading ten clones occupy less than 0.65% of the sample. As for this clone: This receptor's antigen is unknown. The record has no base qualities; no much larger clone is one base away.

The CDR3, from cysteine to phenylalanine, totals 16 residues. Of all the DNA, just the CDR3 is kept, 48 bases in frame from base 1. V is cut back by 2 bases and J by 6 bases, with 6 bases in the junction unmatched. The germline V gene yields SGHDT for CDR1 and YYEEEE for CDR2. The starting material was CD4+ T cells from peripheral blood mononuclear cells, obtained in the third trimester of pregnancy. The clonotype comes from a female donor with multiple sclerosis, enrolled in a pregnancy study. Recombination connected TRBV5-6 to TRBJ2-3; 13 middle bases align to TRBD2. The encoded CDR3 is CASSLRTSGSADTQYF. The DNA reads TGTGCCAGCAGCTTAAGGACTAGCGGGAGTGCCGATACGCAGTATTTT.